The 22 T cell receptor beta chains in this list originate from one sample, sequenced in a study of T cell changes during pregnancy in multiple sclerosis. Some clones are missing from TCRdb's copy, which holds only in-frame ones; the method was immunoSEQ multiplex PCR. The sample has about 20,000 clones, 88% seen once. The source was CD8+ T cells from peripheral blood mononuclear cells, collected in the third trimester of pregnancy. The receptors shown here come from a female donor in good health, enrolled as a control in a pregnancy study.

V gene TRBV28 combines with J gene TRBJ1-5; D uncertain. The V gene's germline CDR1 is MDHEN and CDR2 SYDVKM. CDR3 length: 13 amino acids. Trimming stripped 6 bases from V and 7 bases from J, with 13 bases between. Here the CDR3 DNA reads TGTGCCAGCAGAGGCAGGCGTCGACAGCCCCAGCATTTT. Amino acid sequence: CASRGRRRQPQHF.

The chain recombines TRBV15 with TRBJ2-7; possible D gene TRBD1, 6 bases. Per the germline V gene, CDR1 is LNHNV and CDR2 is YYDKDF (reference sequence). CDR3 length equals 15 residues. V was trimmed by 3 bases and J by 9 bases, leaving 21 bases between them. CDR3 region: CATSRGAQAGPGQYF. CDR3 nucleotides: TGTGCCACCAGCAGGGGGGCACAGGCCGGCCCCGGGCAGTACTTC.

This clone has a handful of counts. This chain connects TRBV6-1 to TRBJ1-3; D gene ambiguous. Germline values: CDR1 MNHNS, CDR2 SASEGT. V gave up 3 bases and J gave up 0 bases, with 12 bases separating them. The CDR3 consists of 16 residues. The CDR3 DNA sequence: TGTGCCAGCAGTGACGGGCGGGAGAGCTCTGGAAACACCATATATTTT. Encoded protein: CASSDGRESSGNTIYF.

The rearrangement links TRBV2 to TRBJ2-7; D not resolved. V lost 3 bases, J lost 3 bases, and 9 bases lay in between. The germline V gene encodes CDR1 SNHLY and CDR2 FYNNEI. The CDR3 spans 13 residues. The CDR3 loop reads CASSDAVFYEQYF. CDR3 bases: TGTGCCAGCAGTGACGCGGTTTTCTACGAGCAGTACTTC.

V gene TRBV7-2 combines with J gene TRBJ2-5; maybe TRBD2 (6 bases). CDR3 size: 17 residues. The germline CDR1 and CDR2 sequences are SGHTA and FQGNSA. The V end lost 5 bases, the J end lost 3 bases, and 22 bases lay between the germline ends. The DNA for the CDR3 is TGTGCCAGCAGCCCCTCGGGTCGGGGGTTAGGGAAAGAGACCCAGTACTTC. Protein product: CASSPSGRGLGKETQYF. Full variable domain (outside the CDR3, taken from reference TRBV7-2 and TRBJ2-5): GAGVSQSPSNKVTEKGKDVELRCDPISGHTALYWYRQSLGQGLEFLIYFQGNSAPDKSGLPSDRFSAERTGGSVSTLTIQRTQQEDSAVYLCASSPSGRGLGKETQYFGPGTRLLVL.

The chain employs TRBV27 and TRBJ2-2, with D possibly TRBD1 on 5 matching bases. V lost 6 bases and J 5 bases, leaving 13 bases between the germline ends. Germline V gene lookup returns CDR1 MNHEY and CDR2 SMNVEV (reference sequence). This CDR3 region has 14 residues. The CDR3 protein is CASRGVGMTGELFF. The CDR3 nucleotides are TGTGCCAGCAGAGGGGTGGGTATGACCGGGGAGCTGTTTTTT.

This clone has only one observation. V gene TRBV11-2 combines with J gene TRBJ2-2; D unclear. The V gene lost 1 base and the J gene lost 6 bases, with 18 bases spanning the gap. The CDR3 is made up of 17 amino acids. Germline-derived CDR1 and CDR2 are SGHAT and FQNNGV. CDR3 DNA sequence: TGTGCCAGCAGCTTAGTATTGGCTTCACGGGTACCCGGGGAGCTGTTTTTT. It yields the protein CASSLVLASRVPGELFF.

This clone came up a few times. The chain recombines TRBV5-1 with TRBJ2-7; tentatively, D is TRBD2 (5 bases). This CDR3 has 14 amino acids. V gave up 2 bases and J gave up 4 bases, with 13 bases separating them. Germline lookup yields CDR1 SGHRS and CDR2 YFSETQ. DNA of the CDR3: TGCGCCAGCAGCTTCGGGCCTGAGGGTTACGAGCAGTACTTC. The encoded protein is CASSFGPEGYEQYF.

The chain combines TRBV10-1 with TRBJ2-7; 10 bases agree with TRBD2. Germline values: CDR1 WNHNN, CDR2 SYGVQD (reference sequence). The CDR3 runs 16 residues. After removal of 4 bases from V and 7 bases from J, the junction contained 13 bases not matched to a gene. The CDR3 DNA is TGCGCCAGCAGTGGGCCTTCCGGGACTAGCGAACTTGAGCAGTACTTC. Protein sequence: CASSGPSGTSELEQYF.

CDR3 nucleotides: TGTGCCACAAAAAGGGGCATCCACTCCTACGAGCAGTACTTC. Its protein is CATKRGIHSYEQYF. The gene calls are TRBV15 and TRBJ2-7, with a tentative D call TRBD1 (5 bases). Germline CDR1 is LNHNV and CDR2 is YYDKDF (reference sequence). This CDR3 comprises 14 residues. Deletions cut 9 bases from V and 0 bases from J, with 15 bases between.

CDR3 in amino acids: CASRGSGQSSYEQYF. CDR3 bases: TGTGCCAGCAGGGGATCGGGACAGAGCTCCTACGAGCAGTACTTC. The genes are TRBV7-9 and TRBJ2-7, with 7 bases aligning to TRBD1. The germline CDR1 and CDR2 sequences are SEHNR and FQNEAQ (reference sequence). The V and J ends lost 6 bases and 0 bases, in that order; junction bases with no gene match: 8. The CDR3 is 15 amino acids.

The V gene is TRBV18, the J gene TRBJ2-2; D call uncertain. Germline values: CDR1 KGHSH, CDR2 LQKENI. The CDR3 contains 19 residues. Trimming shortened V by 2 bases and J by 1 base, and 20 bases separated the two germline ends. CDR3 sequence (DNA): TGTGCCAGCTCACCAAGCACGGTTCTTGTTCTCGGGAACACCGGGGAGCTGTTTTTT. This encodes CASSPSTVLVLGNTGELFF.

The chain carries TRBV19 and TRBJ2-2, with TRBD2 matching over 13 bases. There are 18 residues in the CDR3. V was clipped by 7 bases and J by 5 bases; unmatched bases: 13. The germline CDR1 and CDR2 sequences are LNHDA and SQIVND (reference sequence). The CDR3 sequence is CASTDGLAGDRRTGELFF. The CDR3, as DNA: TGTGCCAGTACCGATGGACTAGCGGGGGATCGGCGGACCGGGGAGCTGTTTTTT. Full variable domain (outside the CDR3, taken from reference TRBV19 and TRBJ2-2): DGGITQSPKYLFRKEGQNVTLSCEQNLNHDAMYWYRQDPGQGLRLIYYSQIVNDFQKGDIAEGYSVSREKKESFPLTVTSAQKNPTAFYLCASTDGLAGDRRTGELFFGEGSRLTVL.

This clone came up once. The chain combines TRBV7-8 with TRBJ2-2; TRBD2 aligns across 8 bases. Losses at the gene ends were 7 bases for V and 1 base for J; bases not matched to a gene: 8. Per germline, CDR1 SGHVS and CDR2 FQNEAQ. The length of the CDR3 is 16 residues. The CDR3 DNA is TGTGCCAGCACCTTCCCGGGAGGGCGGAACACCGGGGAGCTGTTTTTT. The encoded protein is CASTFPGGRNTGELFF.

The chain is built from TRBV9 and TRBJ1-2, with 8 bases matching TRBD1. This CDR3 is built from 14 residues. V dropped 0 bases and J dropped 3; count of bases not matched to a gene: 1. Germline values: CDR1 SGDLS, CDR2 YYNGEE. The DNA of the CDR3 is TGTGCCAGCAGCGTAGAGGACAGGGACTATGGCTACACCTTC. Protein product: CASSVEDRDYGYTF. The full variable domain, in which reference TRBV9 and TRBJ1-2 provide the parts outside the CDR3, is DSGVTQTPKHLITATGQRVTLRCSPRSGDLSVYWYQQSLDQGLQFLIQYYNGEERAKGNILERFSAQQFPDLHSELNLSSLELGDSALYFCASSVEDRDYGYTFGSGTRLTVV.

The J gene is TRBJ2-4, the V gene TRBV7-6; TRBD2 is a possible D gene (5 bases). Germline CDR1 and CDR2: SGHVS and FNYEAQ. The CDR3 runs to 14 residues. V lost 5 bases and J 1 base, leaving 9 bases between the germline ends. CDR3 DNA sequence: TGTGCCAGCAGCCCCGGGGTGGCCAAAAACATTCAGTACTTC. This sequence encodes CASSPGVAKNIQYF.

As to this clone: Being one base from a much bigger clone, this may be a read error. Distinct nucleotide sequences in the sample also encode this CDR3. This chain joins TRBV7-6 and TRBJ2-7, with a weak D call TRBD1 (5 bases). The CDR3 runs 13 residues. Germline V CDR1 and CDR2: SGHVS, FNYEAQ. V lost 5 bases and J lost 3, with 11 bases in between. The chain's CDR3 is CASSLGDSYEQYF. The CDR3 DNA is TGTGCCAGCAGCCTAGGCGACAGCTACGAGCAGTACTTC.

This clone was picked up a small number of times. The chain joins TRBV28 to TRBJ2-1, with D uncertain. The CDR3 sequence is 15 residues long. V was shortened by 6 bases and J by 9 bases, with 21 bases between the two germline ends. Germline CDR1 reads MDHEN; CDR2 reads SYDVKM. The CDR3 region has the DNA TGTGCCAGCAGCTCCCCTAGATCCGGGTATGGTGAGCAGTTCTTC. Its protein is CASSSPRSGYGEQFF.

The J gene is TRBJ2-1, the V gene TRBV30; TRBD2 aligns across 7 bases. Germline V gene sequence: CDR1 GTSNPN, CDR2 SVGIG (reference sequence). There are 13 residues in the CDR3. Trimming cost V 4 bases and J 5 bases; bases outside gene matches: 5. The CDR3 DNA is TGTGCCTGGACCAGCGGGGTTAACAATGAGCAGTTCTTC. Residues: CAWTSGVNNEQFF.

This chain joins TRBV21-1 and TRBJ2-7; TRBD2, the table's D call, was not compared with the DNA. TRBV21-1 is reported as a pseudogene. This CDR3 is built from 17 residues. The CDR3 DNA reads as TGTGCCAGCAGTGAACGGACTAGCGGGAATAGGTCCTACGAGCAGTACTTC. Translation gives CASSERTSGNRSYEQYF.

The CDR3 loop is CASSAIRQTSKNTGELFF. CDR3 sequence (DNA): TGTGCCAGCAGCGCAATTAGACAAACTTCAAAGAACACCGGGGAGCTGTTTTTT. V and J are TRBV9 and TRBJ2-2; D is unresolved. Looked up from germline, CDR1 is SGDLS and CDR2 is YYNGEE. Trimming left V 3 bases short and J 1 base short, with 19 bases between. The CDR3 extends over 18 amino acids.

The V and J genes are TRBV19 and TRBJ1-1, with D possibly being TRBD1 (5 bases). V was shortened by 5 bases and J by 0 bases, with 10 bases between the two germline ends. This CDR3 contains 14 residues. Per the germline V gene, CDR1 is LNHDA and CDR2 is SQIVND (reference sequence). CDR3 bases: TGTGCCAGTAGTCTTACAGGATTGAACACTGAAGCTTTCTTT. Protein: CASSLTGLNTEAFF.